This passage covers 31 T cell receptor beta chains from one sample sequenced in a study of human T cells and chemical hapten exposure. Time point of the sample: pre-sensitization, week 0. Treatment noted: therapeutic diphenylcyclopropenone sensitization with weekly scalp DPC. A single record per CDR3 protein comes from TCRdb applying MiXCR to the RACE reads. The sample yields around 92,000 distinct CDR3 sequences, about 10% seen once. This specimen was whole blood, taken in connection with sensitization to the hapten diphenylcyclopropenone (DPC). These receptors were collected from a woman aged 55-75 years with alopecia areata. Some clones in this sample may be carry-over from other donors' samples.

Only a few counts were recorded for this clonotype. CDR3 loop: CASSQPGQEKQYF. CDR3 DNA sequence: TGCGCCAGCAGCCAGCCGGGACAGGAAAAGCAGTACTTC. J is TRBJ2-7 and V is TRBV4-1; 8 bases agree with TRBD1. CDR1 MGHRA and CDR2 YSYEKL come from the germline V gene. Trimming took 3 bases from V and 8 from J; bases not matched to a gene: 6. This CDR3 is built from 13 residues.

V usage is TRBV7-3 and J usage is TRBJ2-1; TRBD2 agrees at 8 bases. The CDR3 loop spans 18 amino acids. After removal of 5 bases from V and 8 bases from J, the junction contained 20 bases not matched to a gene. The germline gives CDR1 SGHTA, CDR2 FQGTGA. The CDR3 DNA is TGTGCCAGCAGCCCTGACCGGGGACGGGCGGGGGGCCTCGATGAGCAGTTCTTC. As protein: CASSPDRGRAGGLDEQFF.

This clonotype was seen repeatedly, ten times or more. The chain links TRBV7-9 to TRBJ2-2; 7 nucleotides agree with TRBD1. The CDR3 has 16 residues. The V segment lost 6 bases and the J segment 0 bases; nucleotides outside the gene matches: 7. Germline assignment: CDR1 SEHNR and CDR2 FQNEAQ (reference sequence). CDR3 loop: CASRPRQGSNTGELFF. The CDR3 nucleotides are TGTGCCAGCAGACCCCGACAGGGCTCGAACACCGGGGAGCTGTTTTTT.

This rearrangement joins TRBV7-2 to TRBJ1-2; 9 nucleotides align to TRBD1. The germline gives CDR1 SGHTA, CDR2 FQGNSA. The J segment lost 4 bases and the V segment lost 5 bases, leaving 2 bases of the junction unmatched. The CDR3 totals 13 residues. This chain's CDR3 is CASSEGQGYGYTF. The CDR3, as DNA: TGTGCCAGCAGCGAGGGACAGGGCTATGGCTACACCTTC.

This clonotype was picked up a small number of times. The rearrangement joins TRBV6-1 to TRBJ2-3; TRBD1 agrees at 7 bases. The CDR3 runs 16 residues. Germline V CDR1 and CDR2: MNHNS, SASEGT. V gave up 2 bases and J gave up 1 base; unmatched junction bases: 6. The CDR3 bases are TGTGCCAGCAGTGAAAAGAGGGGGCCAGGCACAGATACGCAGTATTTT. Translating gives CASSEKRGPGTDTQYF.

The J gene is TRBJ2-1, the V gene TRBV30; D unclear. CDR3 length: 13 residues. V shed 0 bases and J shed 0 bases, with 3 bases lying between them. Germline V gene lookup returns CDR1 GTSNPN and CDR2 SVGIG (reference sequence). The CDR3 spells CAWSVGSYNEQFF. In nucleotides, the CDR3 is TGTGCCTGGAGTGTGGGCTCCTACAATGAGCAGTTCTTC.

The J gene is TRBJ2-3, the V gene TRBV7-2; no firm D call. This CDR3 has 14 residues. Germline lookup yields CDR1 SGHTA and CDR2 FQGNSA. The V gene lost 1 base and the J gene lost 4 bases, with 9 bases spanning the gap. The CDR3, as DNA: TGTGCCAGCAGCTTAGGTTCTTCGCCAGATACGCAGTATTTT. Its translation: CASSLGSSPDTQYF. Using reference TRBV7-2 and TRBJ2-3 for the parts outside the CDR3, the full variable domain is GAGVSQSPSNKVTEKGKDVELRCDPISGHTALYWYRQSLGQGLEFLIYFQGNSAPDKSGLPSDRFSAERTGGSVSTLTIQRTQQEDSAVYLCASSLGSSPDTQYFGPGTRLTVL.

This clonotype was seen many times. The J gene is TRBJ1-1, the V gene TRBV20-1; possible D gene TRBD1, 5 bases. The germline V gene encodes CDR1 DFQATT and CDR2 SNEGSKA (reference sequence). V was shortened by 0 bases and J by 1 base, with 15 bases between the two germline ends. The CDR3 covers 16 residues. The CDR3 DNA sequence: TGCAGTGCTAGAGATAGAGGCTCGGGACCGAACACTGAAGCTTTCTTT. As protein: CSARDRGSGPNTEAFF.

This clonotype was counted a few times. V and J are TRBV4-2 and TRBJ1-2; D unclear. V lost 0 bases and J lost 3, with 14 bases in between. This CDR3 has 16 amino acids. Looked up from germline, CDR1 is LGHNA and CDR2 is YNFKEQ. Here the CDR3 reads CASSQETASEDYGYTF. The CDR3 DNA sequence: TGTGCCAGCAGCCAAGAAACGGCGTCGGAGGACTATGGCTACACCTTC.

There are many counts of this clonotype. The chain carries TRBV20-1 and TRBJ2-7; TRBD2 matches 10 bases. The CDR3 totals 15 residues. V shed 5 bases, J shed 6 bases, and the junction held 13 bases outside the gene matches. Germline CDR1 and CDR2: DFQATT and SNEGSKA (reference sequence). The CDR3 loop is CSARFSTSGPTEQYF. The DNA for the CDR3 is TGCAGTGCTCGATTCTCGACTAGCGGGCCAACCGAGCAGTACTTC.

At least ten counts were recorded for this clonotype. The chain recombines TRBV10-3 with TRBJ2-7, with D perhaps TRBD1 (5 bases). Looked up from germline, CDR1 is ENHRY and CDR2 is SYGVKD. Trimming took off 7 bases at V and 3 bases at J, with 16 bases between the two ends. This CDR3 is built from 14 residues. CDR3 coding DNA: TGTGCCATCAATCACGAAGGACACAACTACGAGCAGTACTTC. This codes for CAINHEGHNYEQYF.

This clonotype appeared many times. The chain carries TRBV6-5 and TRBJ2-5, with 8 bases that match TRBD1. This CDR3 region has 16 residues. The J segment lost 5 bases and the V segment lost 0 bases, leaving 8 bases of the junction unmatched. Germline CDR1 reads MNHEY; CDR2 reads SVGAGI. The CDR3 DNA follows: TGTGCCAGCAGTTACTCGACAGGGGCGGGTGTGGAGACCCAGTACTTC. Residues: CASSYSTGAGVETQYF.

This clonotype was detected only a few times. The chain carries TRBV11-1 and TRBJ2-1; D may be TRBD2 (5 bases). The CDR3 extends over 13 amino acids. V lost 5 bases and J lost 4, with 9 bases in between. Per the germline V gene, CDR1 is SGHAT and CDR2 is FQDESV (reference sequence). The CDR3: CASSHRGYNEQFF. The CDR3, as DNA: TGTGCCAGCAGCCACCGGGGTTACAATGAGCAGTTCTTC. The variable domain in full, with the rest retrieved from reference TRBV11-1 and TRBJ2-1, is EAEVAQSPRYKITEKSQAVAFWCDPISGHATLYWYRQILGQGPELLVQFQDESVVDDSQLPKDRFSAERLKGVDSTLKIQPAELGDSAMYLCASSHRGYNEQFFGPGTRLTVL.

This clonotype appeared many times. The chain links TRBV3-1 to TRBJ1-2, with no clear D. Trimming stripped 0 bases from V and 8 bases from J, with 16 bases between. This CDR3 is 15 amino acids long. Germline CDR1 LGHDT, CDR2 YNNKEL (reference sequence). The DNA of the CDR3 is TGTGCCAGCAGCCAAGAACAGAACTCTTATCAAGGCTACACCTTC. It translates to CASSQEQNSYQGYTF. Full variable domain (outside the CDR3, taken from reference TRBV3-1 and TRBJ1-2): DTAVSQTPKYLVTQMGNDKSIKCEQNLGHDTMYWYKQDSKKFLKIMFSYNNKELIINETVPNRFSPKSPDKAHLNLHINSLELGDSAVYFCASSQEQNSYQGYTFGSGTRLTVV.

This clonotype was picked up a small number of times. The chain carries TRBV5-1 and TRBJ1-1; D may be TRBD1 (6 bases). CDR3 length: 14 amino acids. The V end lost 4 bases, the J end lost 4 bases, and 14 bases lay between the germline ends. CDR1 and CDR2 from the germline V gene are SGHRS and YFSETQ. The CDR3 sequence: CASSPVGGSTEAFF. The CDR3 bases are TGCGCCAGCAGCCCGGTAGGGGGGAGCACTGAAGCTTTCTTT.

In its sample, this clonotype was seen a few times. The chain has TRBV3-1 and TRBJ1-3; tentatively, D is TRBD1 (5 bases). Germline assignment: CDR1 LGHDT and CDR2 YNNKEL (reference sequence). V lost 4 bases, J lost 2 bases, and 9 bases lay in between. This CDR3 has 14 residues. For the CDR3, the DNA is TGTGCCAGCAGCCCGATGGGGGCTGGAAACACCATATATTTT. It encodes CASSPMGAGNTIYF.

The sample holds many counts of this clonotype. The rearrangement uses TRBV11-2 and TRBJ2-2; D is possibly TRBD1 or TRBD2 (6 bases each). This CDR3 comprises 16 residues. V was pared by 1 base and J by 4 bases, with 13 bases between. CDR1 and CDR2 from the germline V gene are SGHAT and FQNNGV. CDR3: CASSLAGASGTGELFF. In DNA, the CDR3 is TGTGCCAGCAGCTTAGCGGGGGCGTCGGGCACCGGGGAGCTGTTTTTT.

The V gene is TRBV18, the J gene TRBJ2-1, with 12 bases matching TRBD2. Germline V gene lookup returns CDR1 KGHSH and CDR2 LQKENI. The V and J ends lost 3 bases and 6 bases, in that order; junction bases with no gene match: 9. The CDR3 extends over 17 amino acids. The DNA for the CDR3 is TGTGCCAGCTCACCCCAGCTAGCGGGGGGGCTTGGCAATGAGCAGTTCTTC. Protein: CASSPQLAGGLGNEQFF.

The chain uses TRBV4-2 and TRBJ2-5, with D possibly called TRBD1 or TRBD2 (6 bases each). Germline values: CDR1 LGHNA, CDR2 YNFKEQ. The CDR3 consists of 17 residues. Trimming took 0 bases from V and 2 from J, leaving 16 bases between them. In nucleotides, the CDR3 is TGTGCCAGCAGCCAAGATCTGGGGGGCTTGGGGCAAGAGACCCAGTACTTC. Its translation is CASSQDLGGLGQETQYF.

In its sample, this clonotype was seen many times. The chain couples TRBV10-2 to TRBJ1-1, with TRBD1 identical over 10 bases. CDR1 is WSHSY, CDR2 SAAADI, per germline. The V and J ends lost 8 bases and 3 bases, in that order; junction bases with no gene match: 3. CDR3 length equals 13 residues. CDR3 coding DNA: TGCGCCAGCGGGGACAGGGGTGACACTGAAGCTTTCTTT. The encoded protein is CASGDRGDTEAFF.

The rearrangement joins TRBV12-3 or TRBV12-4 to TRBJ2-1; 9 bases agree with TRBD1. This CDR3 is 14 amino acids long. The J segment lost 5 bases and the V segment lost 6 bases, leaving 5 bases of the junction unmatched. This CDR3 reads CASRPGQGDNEQFF. CDR3 DNA sequence: TGTGCCAGCAGGCCGGGACAGGGAGACAATGAGCAGTTCTTC.

In its sample, this clonotype was seen many times. The gene calls are TRBV6-6 and TRBJ1-2; TRBD1 agrees at 12 bases. The CDR3 sequence is 15 residues long. The trim removed 7 bases at V and 4 bases at J, leaving 7 bases unmatched. Germline values: CDR1 MNHNY, CDR2 SVGAGI (reference sequence). The CDR3 DNA sequence: TGTGCCAGCACCGGGACAGGGGGCTGGGGCTATGGCTACACCTTC. Translation: CASTGTGGWGYGYTF.

This clonotype was picked up many times. This chain uses TRBV7-9 with TRBJ2-7; 7 bases are shared with TRBD2. There are 19 residues in the CDR3. The V and J ends lost 1 base and 3 bases, in that order; junction bases with no gene match: 18. Germline values: CDR1 SEHNR, CDR2 FQNEAQ (reference sequence). CDR3 region: CASSLGAFATGTTDYEQYF. Written as DNA, the CDR3 is TGTGCCAGCAGCTTAGGCGCATTCGCAACGGGGACTACTGACTACGAGCAGTACTTC.

This clonotype was recorded at least ten times. The chain joins TRBV7-3 to TRBJ1-1; D call uncertain. With 6 bases removed from V and 9 bases from J, the gap between germline ends came to 14 bases. CDR3 size: 12 residues. Germline V CDR1 and CDR2: SGHTA, FQGTGA. The chain's CDR3 is CASSTMGEKAFF. The CDR3 nucleotides are TGTGCCAGCAGTACCATGGGAGAAAAAGCTTTCTTT.

About this clonotype: No conserved phenylalanine or tryptophan is present at the end of the CDR3, so a read error is the likely explanation. The V gene is TRBV5-5, the J gene TRBJ2-1, with 9 bases lining up with TRBD2. The germline gives CDR1 SGHKS, CDR2 YYEKEE (reference sequence). The junction had 7 bases not matched to a gene; V was cut back by 0 bases and J by 6 bases. The CDR3 loop spans 16 amino acids. CDR3 sequence: CASSLEPGTSINEQFI. CDR3 in DNA: TGTGCCAGCAGCTTGGAACCCGGGACTAGCATCAATGAGCAGTTCATC.

With regard to this clonotype: The junction shows a germline mismatch at one end, possibly a read error. The chain couples TRBV6-1 to TRBJ2-5; D is unresolved. There are 14 residues in the CDR3. Germline V lookup: CDR1 MNHNS, CDR2 SASEGT. CDR3 coding DNA: TGTACCAGCACCCCAAGTGCCGTAGTTGAGACCCAGTACTTC. Translation: CTSTPSAVVETQYF.

The gene calls are TRBV6-1 and TRBJ1-3, with TRBD1 identical over 8 bases. Trimming removed 3 bases from V and 0 bases from J; junction bases left unmatched: 13. The CDR3 has 19 residues. Germline CDR1 is MNHNS and CDR2 is SASEGT. The CDR3: CASSDEGGTGRPSGNTIYF. DNA of the CDR3: TGTGCCAGCAGTGACGAAGGAGGGACAGGCAGACCCTCTGGAAACACCATATATTTT.

The chain employs TRBV5-1 and TRBJ2-3; TRBD1 aligns across 10 bases. This CDR3 has 15 amino acids. The germline V gene encodes CDR1 SGHRS and CDR2 YFSETQ. Germline trimming cut 4 bases from V and 4 bases from J; bases unmatched to any gene: 6. The CDR3 protein is CASSTETGGADTQYF. The DNA for the CDR3 is TGCGCCAGCAGCACAGAGACAGGGGGCGCAGATACGCAGTATTTT.

The V call is TRBV20-1, the J call TRBJ1-1; the D is unclear. The CDR3 has 13 residues. The ends were cut back, 2 bases at V and 3 bases at J, with 10 bases in the middle. Germline V lookup: CDR1 DFQATT, CDR2 SNEGSKA (reference sequence). The CDR3 DNA reads TGCAGTGCTAGATCGAGGAGACACACTGAAGCTTTCTTT. It specifies CSARSRRHTEAFF.

Many counts were recorded for this clonotype. The chain employs TRBV7-9 and TRBJ2-5; TRBD1 might be the D (6 bases). This CDR3 is 14 amino acids long. Germline CDR1 and CDR2: SEHNR and FQNEAQ (reference sequence). Trimming took 5 bases from V and 2 from J, leaving 12 bases between them. The CDR3 region has the DNA TGTGCCAGCAGCACCCCCGGGACACAAGAGACCCAGTACTTC. Amino acids: CASSTPGTQETQYF.

The table lists this clonotype with many counts. The gene calls are TRBV12-3 or TRBV12-4 and TRBJ1-4; D perhaps matches TRBD1 (5 bases). Trimming removed 6 bases from V and 5 bases from J, with 16 bases in between. This CDR3 has 15 amino acids. The CDR3 coding sequence is TGTGCCAGCAGAATCCGGGACGGACGAAATGAAAAACTGTTTTTT. It codes for CASRIRDGRNEKLFF.